Described below is a single T cell receptor (beta chain) sequence and its context. This entry belongs to a study of control samples from healthy donors and cancer patients. Data came from immunoSEQ multiplex PCR; TCRdb stores just in-frame clones and leaves some out. The sample carries 150,000 or so clones, 85% to 95% recorded once. Germline-derived CDR1 and CDR2 are SGHTS and YDEGEE. The CDR3 length is 15 residues. Deletions cut 6 bases from V and 0 bases from J, with 13 bases between. The receptor's source is a man aged 50 to 59 in good health. The gene calls are TRBV5-8 and TRBJ1-5, with D uncertain. Specimen: blood. CDR3 protein: CASTRTPYSNQPQHF. CDR3 DNA sequence: TGTGCCAGCACTAGGACCCCTTATAGCAATCAGCCCCAGCATTTT.